Below are 10 T cell receptor beta chains sequenced from a single sample in a study of blood T cell repertoires in COVID-19 (dated by TCRdb to about 2020). The library was generated by the immunoSEQ multiplex PCR assay. This immuneACCESS table, as held by TCRdb, lists in-frame sequences with V and J called but not all clones. Of the missing ones, under half trace to an unresolved V gene in checked studies; the others have no known cause. The sample profile shows approximately 180,000 clones; approximately 79% of them were found once. In total, the top ten clones hold more than 4.5% of the sample. The source material was PBMCs or T cells enriched from blood (not recorded which). The source is an older woman with acute COVID-19.

V usage is TRBV7-2 and J usage is TRBJ1-5, with D unclear. Germline CDR1 SGHTA, CDR2 FQGNSA. The ends were cut back, 10 bases at V and 7 bases at J, with 20 bases in the middle. The CDR3 has 14 residues. The CDR3 bases are TGTGCCACCACAACGACCCAAGGAGGGCAGCCCCAGCATTTT. Its protein is CATTTTQGGQPQHF.

The CDR3: CASSQAGNYGYTF. CDR3 coding DNA: TGCGCCAGCAGCCAGGCCGGGAACTATGGCTACACCTTC. The V gene is TRBV4-3, the J gene TRBJ1-2; D remains ambiguous. This CDR3 has 13 amino acids. V shed 3 bases and J shed 2 bases, with 7 bases lying between them. Germline loops: CDR1 LGHNA, CDR2 YSLEER.

The V gene is TRBV6-5, the J gene TRBJ1-5; D is uncertain. This CDR3 has 14 amino acids. The ends were cut back, 6 bases at V and 2 bases at J, with 11 bases in the middle. Looked up from germline, CDR1 is MNHEY and CDR2 is SVGAGI. CDR3 sequence (DNA): TGTGCCAGCAGATTTCGTCAGGGCAATCAGCCCCAGCATTTT. Translation gives CASRFRQGNQPQHF.

This chain joins TRBV2 and TRBJ1-1; 7 positions match TRBD1. The length of the CDR3 is 13 residues. V lost 7 bases and J lost 0; bases outside the gene matches: 2. Germline V gene sequence: CDR1 SNHLY, CDR2 FYNNEI. CDR3 sequence (DNA): TGTGCCAGCAAGACAGGGCTGAACACTGAAGCTTTCTTT. As protein: CASKTGLNTEAFF.

This sequence joins TRBV11-2 and TRBJ1-2, with 8 bases identical to TRBD1. Germline trimming cut 6 bases from V and 2 bases from J; bases unmatched to any gene: 8. The CDR3 totals 15 residues. Germline CDR1 is SGHAT and CDR2 is FQNNGV. CDR3 sequence: CASSPLRTGNYGYTF. For the CDR3, the DNA is TGTGCCAGCAGTCCCCTAAGGACAGGGAACTATGGCTACACCTTC.

This clone was seen once. V usage is TRBV6-5 and J usage is TRBJ2-3; weak D call: TRBD2 (6 bases). Trimming took 4 bases from V and 5 from J, leaving 16 bases between them. The CDR3 covers 15 residues. Germline loops: CDR1 MNHEY, CDR2 SVGAGI. The CDR3 nucleotides are TGTGCCAGCAGTTCCCGGGAGCGATCCTTAGATACGCAGTATTTT. This gives the protein CASSSRERSLDTQYF.

The V call is TRBV7-9, the J call TRBJ1-2; 10 nucleotides line up with TRBD1. Germline values: CDR1 SEHNR, CDR2 FQNEAQ (reference sequence). V lost 6 bases and J lost 9; bases outside the gene matches: 25. The CDR3 has 19 amino acids. The CDR3, as DNA: TGTGCCAGCAGAGGGGACAGGGGAAAAACGTGGGGAGAAACGATGAGCTACACCTTC. Residues: CASRGDRGKTWGETMSYTF.

This clone was seen a single time. The gene calls are TRBV12-3 or TRBV12-4 and TRBJ2-3, with no clear D. This CDR3 contains 12 residues. V was trimmed by 3 bases and J by 6 bases, leaving 7 bases between them. This chain's CDR3 is CASSFYTDTQYF. The DNA of the CDR3 is TGTGCCAGCAGTTTCTATACGGATACGCAGTATTTT.

With regard to this clone: One junction end does not reproduce the germline sequence, and a read error may be involved. V usage is TRBV3-1 (or the pseudogene TRBV3-2) and J usage is TRBJ1-1; 7 bases fit TRBD1. The CDR3 length is 12 residues. Germline values: CDR1 LGHDT, CDR2 YNNKEL (reference sequence). CDR3 amino acids: CASSQDEGAADF. The CDR3 DNA reads TGTGCCAGCAGCCAAGATGAGGGGGCTGCAGACTTT.

The chain joins TRBV2 to TRBJ2-5, with 11 bases lining up with TRBD2. Germline lookup yields CDR1 SNHLY and CDR2 FYNNEI. The V segment lost 6 bases and the J segment 4 bases; nucleotides outside the gene matches: 4. The CDR3 contains 14 residues. The CDR3 bases are TGTGCCAGCAGCACCGGACTAGCGGGAGAGACCCAGTACTTC. Its protein is CASSTGLAGETQYF.